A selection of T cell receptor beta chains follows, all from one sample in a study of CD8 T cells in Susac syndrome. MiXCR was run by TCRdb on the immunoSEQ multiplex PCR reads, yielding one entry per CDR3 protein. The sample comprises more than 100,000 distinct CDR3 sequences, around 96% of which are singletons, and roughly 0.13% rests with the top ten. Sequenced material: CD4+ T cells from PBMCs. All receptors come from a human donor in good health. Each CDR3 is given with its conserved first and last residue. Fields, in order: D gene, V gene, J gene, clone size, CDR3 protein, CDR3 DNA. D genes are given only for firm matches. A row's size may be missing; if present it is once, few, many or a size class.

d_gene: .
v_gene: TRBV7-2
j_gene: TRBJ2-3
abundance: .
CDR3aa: CASSYGGRPDTQYF
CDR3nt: TGTGCCAGCAGCTATGGGGGGCGGCCAGATACGCAGTATTTT

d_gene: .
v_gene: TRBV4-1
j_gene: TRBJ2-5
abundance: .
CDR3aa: CASSQSLIQETQYF
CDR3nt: TGCGCCAGCAGCCAAAGCCTCATCCAAGAGACCCAGTACTTC

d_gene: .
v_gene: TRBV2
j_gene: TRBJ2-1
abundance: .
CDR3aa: CASGESYNEQFF
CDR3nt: TGTGCCAGCGGAGAGAGCTACAATGAGCAGTTCTTC

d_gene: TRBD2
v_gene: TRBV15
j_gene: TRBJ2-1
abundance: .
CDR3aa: CATSISGRENEQFF
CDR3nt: TGTGCCACCAGCATCAGCGGGAGGGAAAATGAGCAGTTCTTC

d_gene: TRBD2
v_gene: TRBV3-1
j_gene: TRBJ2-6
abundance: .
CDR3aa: CASSYGLAGALSGANVLTF
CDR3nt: TGTGCCAGCAGCTACGGACTAGCGGGAGCGCTCTCTGGGGCCAACGTCCTGACTTTC

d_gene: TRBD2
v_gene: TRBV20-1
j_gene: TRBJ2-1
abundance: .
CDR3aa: CSAPGLAGGISYNEQFF
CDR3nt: TGCAGTGCTCCCGGACTAGCGGGAGGCATCTCCTACAATGAGCAGTTCTTC

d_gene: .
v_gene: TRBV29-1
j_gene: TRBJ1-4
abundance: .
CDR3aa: CSGGGEGIGEKLFF
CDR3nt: TGCAGCGGAGGCGGGGAAGGAATCGGTGAAAAACTGTTTTTT

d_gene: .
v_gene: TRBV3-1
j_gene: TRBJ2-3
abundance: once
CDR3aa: CASSQLRADTQYF
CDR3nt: TGTGCCAGCAGCCAACTGCGGGCAGATACGCAGTATTTT

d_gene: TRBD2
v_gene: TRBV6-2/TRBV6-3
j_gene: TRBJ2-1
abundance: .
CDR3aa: CASSRNPSGGNEQFF
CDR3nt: TGTGCCAGCAGTCGCAACCCTAGCGGGGGCAATGAGCAGTTCTTC

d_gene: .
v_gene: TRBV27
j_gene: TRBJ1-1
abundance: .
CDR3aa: CASSPRMNTEAFF
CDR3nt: TGTGCCAGCAGCCCCCGGATGAACACTGAAGCTTTCTTT

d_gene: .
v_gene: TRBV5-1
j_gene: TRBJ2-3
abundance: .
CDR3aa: CASSFGTGPDTQYF
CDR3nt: TGCGCCAGCAGCTTCGGTACAGGGCCAGATACGCAGTATTTT

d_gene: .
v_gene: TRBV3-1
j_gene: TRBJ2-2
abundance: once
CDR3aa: CASSQGVNTGELFF
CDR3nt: TGTGCCAGCAGCCAAGGAGTGAACACCGGGGAGCTGTTTTTT

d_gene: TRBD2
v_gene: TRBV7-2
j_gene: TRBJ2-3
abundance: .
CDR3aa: CASADWGGRADTQYF
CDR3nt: TGTGCCAGCGCTGATTGGGGCGGGAGGGCAGATACGCAGTATTTT

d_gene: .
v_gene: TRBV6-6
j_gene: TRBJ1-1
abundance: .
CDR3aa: CASSYSKNTEAFF
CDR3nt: TGTGCCAGCAGTTATTCTAAGAACACTGAAGCTTTCTTT

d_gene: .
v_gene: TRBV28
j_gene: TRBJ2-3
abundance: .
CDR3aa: CASSLAGPRTDTQYF
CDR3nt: TGTGCCAGCAGTTTAGCCGGGCCTCGCACAGATACGCAGTATTTT

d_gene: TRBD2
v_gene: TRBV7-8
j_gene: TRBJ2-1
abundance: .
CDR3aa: CASSLVPGLASYNEQFF
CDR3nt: TGTGCCAGCAGCTTAGTTCCCGGACTAGCATCCTACAATGAGCAGTTCTTC

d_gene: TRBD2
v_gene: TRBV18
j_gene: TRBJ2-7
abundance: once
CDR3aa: CASSSTREGSGYEQYF
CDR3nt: TGTGCCAGCTCATCCACCCGGGAGGGCAGCGGGTACGAGCAGTACTTC

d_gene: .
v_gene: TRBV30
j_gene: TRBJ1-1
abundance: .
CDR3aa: CAWGLSPGNTEAFF
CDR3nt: TGTGCCTGGGGCCTTTCCCCAGGGAACACTGAAGCTTTCTTT

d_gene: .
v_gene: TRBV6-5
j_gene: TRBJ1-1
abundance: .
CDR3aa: CASRLNGQNTEAFF
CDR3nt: TGTGCCAGCCGCTTAAATGGCCAGAACACTGAAGCTTTCTTT

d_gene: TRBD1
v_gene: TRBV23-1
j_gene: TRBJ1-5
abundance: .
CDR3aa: CASSQSNRGGNQPQHF
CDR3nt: TGCGCCAGCAGTCAATCGAACAGGGGGGGCAATCAGCCCCAGCATTTT

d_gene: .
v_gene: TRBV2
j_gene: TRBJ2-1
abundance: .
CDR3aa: CASSEGSRRQFF
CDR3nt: TGTGCCAGCAGTGAGGGTTCCAGGCGGCAGTTCTTC

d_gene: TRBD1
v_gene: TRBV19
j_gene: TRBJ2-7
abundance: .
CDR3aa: CASTAQTGTHEQYF
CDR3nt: TGTGCCAGTACGGCTCAGACAGGGACCCACGAGCAGTACTTC

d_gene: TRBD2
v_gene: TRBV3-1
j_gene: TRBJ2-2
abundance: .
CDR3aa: CASSQDPGGGNTGELFF
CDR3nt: TGTGCCAGCAGCCAAGATCCGGGGGGAGGGAACACCGGGGAGCTGTTTTTT

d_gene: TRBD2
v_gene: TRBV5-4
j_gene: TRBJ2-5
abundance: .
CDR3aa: CASSLWGSGSWGGETQYF
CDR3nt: TGTGCCAGCAGCTTGTGGGGTAGCGGGAGTTGGGGTGGTGAGACCCAGTACTTC

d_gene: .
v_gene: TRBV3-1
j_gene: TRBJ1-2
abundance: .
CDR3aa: CASSRGTSSGYTF
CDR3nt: TGTGCCAGCAGCCGCGGGACTTCCTCTGGCTACACCTTC

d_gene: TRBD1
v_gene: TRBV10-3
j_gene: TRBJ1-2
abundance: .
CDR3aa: CAISRDRAAYTF
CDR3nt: TGTGCCATCAGTAGAGACAGGGCAGCCTACACCTTC

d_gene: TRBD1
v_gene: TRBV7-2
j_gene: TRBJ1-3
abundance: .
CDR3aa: CASSLEGTEGNTIYF
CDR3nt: TGTGCCAGCAGCTTAGAGGGGACAGAAGGAAACACCATATATTTT

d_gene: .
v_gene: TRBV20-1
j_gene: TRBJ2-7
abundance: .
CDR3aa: CSASVAVLRYEQYF
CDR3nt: TGCAGTGCTAGTGTAGCGGTTTTACGCTACGAGCAGTACTTC

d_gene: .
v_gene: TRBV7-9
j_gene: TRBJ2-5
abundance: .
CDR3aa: CASGQETQYF
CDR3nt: TGTGCCAGCGGTCAAGAGACCCAGTACTTC

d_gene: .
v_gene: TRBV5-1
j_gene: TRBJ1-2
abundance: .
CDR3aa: CASSLEPGNGYTF
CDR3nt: TGCGCCAGCAGCTTGGAGCCTGGGAATGGCTACACCTTC

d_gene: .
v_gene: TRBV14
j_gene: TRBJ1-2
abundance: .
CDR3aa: CASSQGGTYYGYTF
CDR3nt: TGTGCCAGCAGCCAAGGAGGTACTTACTATGGCTACACCTTC

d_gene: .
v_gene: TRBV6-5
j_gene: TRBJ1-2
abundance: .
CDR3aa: CASSYDRGAGGYTF
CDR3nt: TGTGCCAGCAGTTACGACCGGGGGGCGGGGGGCTACACCTTC

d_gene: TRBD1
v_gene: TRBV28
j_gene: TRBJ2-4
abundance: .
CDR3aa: CASSLSGQGGLNIQYF
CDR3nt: TGTGCCAGCAGTTTATCGGGACAGGGTGGGCTCAACATTCAGTACTTC

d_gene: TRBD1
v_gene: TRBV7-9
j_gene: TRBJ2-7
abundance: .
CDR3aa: CASSLAGTGPFYEQYF
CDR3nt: TGTGCCAGCAGCTTAGCCGGGACAGGCCCATTTTACGAGCAGTACTTC

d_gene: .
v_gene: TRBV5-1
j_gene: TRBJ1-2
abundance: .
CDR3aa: CASSLLQNYGYTF
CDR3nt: TGCGCCAGCAGCTTGCTTCAAAACTATGGCTACACCTTC

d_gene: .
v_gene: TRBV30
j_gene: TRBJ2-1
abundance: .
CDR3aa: CAWRNPGSGEQFF
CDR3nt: TGTGCCTGGAGGAACCCCGGGTCCGGAGAGCAGTTCTTC

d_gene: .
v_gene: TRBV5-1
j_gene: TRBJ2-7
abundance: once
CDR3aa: CASSFGRALGEQYF
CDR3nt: TGCGCCAGCAGCTTCGGCAGGGCCTTGGGCGAGCAGTACTTC

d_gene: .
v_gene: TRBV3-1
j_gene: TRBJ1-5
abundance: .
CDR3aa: CASSQADNQPQHF
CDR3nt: TGTGCCAGCAGCCAGGCTGACAATCAGCCCCAGCATTTT

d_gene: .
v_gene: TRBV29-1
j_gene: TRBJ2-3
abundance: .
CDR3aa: CSVEGGIADTQYF
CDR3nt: TGCAGCGTTGAGGGGGGTATTGCAGATACGCAGTATTTT

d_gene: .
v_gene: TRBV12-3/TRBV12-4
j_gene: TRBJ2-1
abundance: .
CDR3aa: CASTKSVTYNEQFF
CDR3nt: TGTGCCAGCACCAAATCGGTGACCTACAATGAGCAGTTCTTC

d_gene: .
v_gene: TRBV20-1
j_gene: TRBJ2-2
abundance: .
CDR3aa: CSARDRRLGTGELFF
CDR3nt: TGCAGTGCTAGAGATAGGCGGCTGGGCACCGGGGAGCTGTTTTTT

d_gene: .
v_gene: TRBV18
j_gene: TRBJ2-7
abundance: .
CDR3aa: CASSPPRKRSPGDEQYF
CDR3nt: TGTGCCAGCTCACCTCCCAGGAAGCGGTCCCCGGGAGACGAGCAGTACTTC

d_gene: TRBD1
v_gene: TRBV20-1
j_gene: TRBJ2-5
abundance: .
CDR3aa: CSAHRGQETQYF
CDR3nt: TGCAGTGCTCACAGGGGGCAAGAGACCCAGTACTTC

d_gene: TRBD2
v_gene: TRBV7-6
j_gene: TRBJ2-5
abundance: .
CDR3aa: CASSLVLGLAKETQYF
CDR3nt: TGTGCCAGCAGCTTAGTTCTTGGACTAGCTAAAGAGACCCAGTACTTC

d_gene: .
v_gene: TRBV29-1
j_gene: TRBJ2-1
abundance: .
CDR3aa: CSGDPEGSYNEQFF
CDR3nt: TGCAGCGGCGACCCCGAGGGCTCCTACAATGAGCAGTTCTTC

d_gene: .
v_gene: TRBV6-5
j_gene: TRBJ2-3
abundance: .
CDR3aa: CASSPLVADTQYF
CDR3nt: TGTGCCAGCAGCCCCTTAGTAGCAGATACGCAGTATTTT

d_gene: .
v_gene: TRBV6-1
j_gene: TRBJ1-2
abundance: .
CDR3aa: CASSLTLLHGYTF
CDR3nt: TGTGCCAGCAGTTTGACTCTCCTACATGGCTACACCTTC

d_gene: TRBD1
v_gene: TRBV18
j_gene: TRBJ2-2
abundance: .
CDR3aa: CASSEDRGKWTGELFF
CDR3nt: TGTGCCAGCTCGGAGGACAGGGGAAAATGGACCGGGGAGCTGTTTTTT

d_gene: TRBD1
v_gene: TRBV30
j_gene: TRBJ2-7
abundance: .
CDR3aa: CAWIASGGNYEQYF
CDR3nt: TGTGCCTGGATCGCCTCAGGGGGCAACTACGAGCAGTACTTC

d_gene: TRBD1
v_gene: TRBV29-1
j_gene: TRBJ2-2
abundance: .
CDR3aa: CSVVPRDRSTGELFF
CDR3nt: TGCAGCGTTGTACCCCGGGACAGGTCCACCGGGGAGCTGTTTTTT

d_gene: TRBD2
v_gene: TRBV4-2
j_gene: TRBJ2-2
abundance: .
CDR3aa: CASSLRLAANTGELFF
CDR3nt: TGTGCCAGCAGCCTCCGACTAGCGGCCAACACCGGGGAGCTGTTTTTT

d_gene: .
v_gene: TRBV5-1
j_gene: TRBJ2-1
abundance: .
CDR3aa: CASSLRSIDEQFF
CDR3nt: TGCGCCAGCAGCTTGAGGAGTATCGATGAGCAGTTCTTC

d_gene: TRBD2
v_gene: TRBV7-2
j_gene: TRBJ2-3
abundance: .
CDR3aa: CASNRGLETDTQYF
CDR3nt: TGTGCCAGCAATAGGGGACTAGAGACAGATACGCAGTATTTT